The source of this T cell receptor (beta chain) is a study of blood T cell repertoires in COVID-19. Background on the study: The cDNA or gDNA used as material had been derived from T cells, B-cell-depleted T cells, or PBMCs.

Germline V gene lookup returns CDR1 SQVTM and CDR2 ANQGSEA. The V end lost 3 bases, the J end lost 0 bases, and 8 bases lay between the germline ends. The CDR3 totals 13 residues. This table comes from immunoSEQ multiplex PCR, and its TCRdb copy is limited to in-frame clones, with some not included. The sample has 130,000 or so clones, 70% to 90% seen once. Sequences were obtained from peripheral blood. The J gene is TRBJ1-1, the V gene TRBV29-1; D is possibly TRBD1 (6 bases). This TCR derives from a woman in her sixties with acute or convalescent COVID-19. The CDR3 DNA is TGCAGCGTTGAGAGGACAGTGAACACTGAAGCTTTCTTT. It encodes CSVERTVNTEAFF.